The T cell receptor beta chain under discussion was sequenced for a study of T cell responses to AZD1222 COVID-19 vaccine. Broader study findings: Among spike-specific TCRs, nearly half reportedly target unmutated variant regions. Donors were mostly white British, more females; clonal diversity possibly underestimated.

V was shortened by 5 bases and J by 1 base, with 11 bases between the two germline ends. The CDR3 is made up of 14 amino acids. Germline V gene data show CDR1 as MNHEY and CDR2 as SMNVEV (reference sequence). Assay: immunoSEQ multiplex PCR; the TCRdb copy retains only in-frame clones and omits some. The sample records fewer than 120,000 clones, less than 95% being singletons. Comment on this clone: The antigen is undetermined.

This clonotype was sampled from an adult who received the AZD1222 COVID-19 vaccine. This rearrangement joins TRBV27 to TRBJ1-1; the D is unclear. The starting material was peripheral blood, obtained 28 days after the second AZD1222 dose. CDR3 region: CASSALGRNTEAFF. DNA of the CDR3: TGTGCCAGCAGTGCTCTGGGGAGGAACACTGAAGCTTTCTTT.